These 31 T cell receptor beta chains originate from one sample sequenced in a study of blood T cells in healthy people across ages. Combining a sample-barcoded 5' primer with a J-beta primer mix, a second PCR ran for about 7 to 11 cycles. TCRdb ran MiXCR on the 5' RACE reads and lists one entry per CDR3 protein. Of 850,000 to 1,300,000 distinct CDR3 sequences in the sample, 45% were seen once. The sample consisted of blood. Source of these receptors: a woman aged 60-70 years in good health.

V gene TRBV27 combines with J gene TRBJ2-7, with TRBD1 matching over 10 bases. The CDR3 sequence is 15 residues long. Germline CDR1 MNHEY, CDR2 SMNVEV (reference sequence). V lost 5 bases, J lost 3 bases, and 7 bases stayed unmatched. CDR3 bases: TGTGCCAGCAGTCACATCCGGGACAGGGGCTACGAGCAGTACTTC. Its protein is CASSHIRDRGYEQYF.

This clonotype showed up just a few times. The chain is built from TRBV5-1 and TRBJ2-7; 8 bases map to TRBD1. Germline assignment: CDR1 SGHRS and CDR2 YFSETQ. V trimming: 4 bases; J trimming: 5 bases; junction bases outside the gene matches: 11. The length of the CDR3 is 15 residues. The CDR3 region has the DNA TGCGCCAGCAGCAACAAATCGGGACAGGCCCACGAGCAGTACTTC. This sequence encodes CASSNKSGQAHEQYF.

V and J are TRBV5-5 and TRBJ2-5; TRBD1 is a possible D gene (6 bases). Germline values: CDR1 SGHKS, CDR2 YYEKEE (reference sequence). This CDR3 is built from 14 residues. V gave up 1 base and J gave up 5 bases, with 12 bases separating them. CDR3 nucleotides: TGTGCCAGCAGCTTGATTTGGGGGCGGGAGACCCAGTACTTC. Its translation: CASSLIWGRETQYF.

CDR3 sequence reads: CASSQRDTQYF. The CDR3, as DNA: TGTGCCAGCAGCCAACGGGATACGCAGTATTTT. The chain joins TRBV6-5 to TRBJ2-3; D call uncertain. Trimming took 6 bases from V and 6 from J, leaving 7 bases between them. CDR3 length: 11 residues. Per the germline V gene, CDR1 is MNHEY and CDR2 is SVGAGI.

This clonotype was detected only a few times. V usage is TRBV4-2 and J usage is TRBJ2-7; TRBD2 agrees at 10 bases. Germline V gives CDR1 LGHNA, CDR2 YNFKEQ. This CDR3 region has 15 residues. The ends lost 0 bases at V and 6 bases at J; junction bases unmatched: 5. CDR3 protein: CASSQDPAGGGEQYF. CDR3 in DNA: TGTGCCAGCAGCCAAGATCCAGCGGGAGGGGGCGAGCAGTACTTC.

The chain employs TRBV3-1 and TRBJ1-4; no clear D. CDR1 is LGHDT and CDR2 is YNNKEL in the germline V gene (reference sequence). V lost 4 bases and J 7 bases, leaving 10 bases between the germline ends. The CDR3 contains 13 residues. Here the CDR3 reads CASSPPGSEKLFF. In nucleotides, the CDR3 is TGTGCCAGCAGCCCTCCCGGGAGTGAAAAACTGTTTTTT.

The chain carries TRBV11-2 and TRBJ2-7; the D gene could be TRBD1 or TRBD2 (5 bases each). CDR3 length equals 16 residues. Germline V gene data show CDR1 as SGHAT and CDR2 as FQNNGV. The V end lost 7 bases, the J end lost 2 bases, and 21 bases lay between the germline ends. CDR3 region: CASTLTPGRQTYEQYF. The CDR3 nucleotides are TGTGCCAGCACCCTAACTCCGGGACGCCAAACCTACGAGCAGTACTTC.

This clonotype turned up a few times. The gene calls are TRBV6-2 or TRBV6-3 and TRBJ1-1; TRBD1 might be the D (6 bases). There are 16 residues in the CDR3. V was trimmed by 4 bases and J by 0 bases, leaving 15 bases between them. CDR1 and CDR2 (germline): MNHEY, SVGEGT. For the CDR3, the DNA is TGTGCCAGCAGTTTCCGATTCCAGGGGATGAACACTGAAGCTTTCTTT. Translated, it gives CASSFRFQGMNTEAFF.

The V gene is TRBV11-1, the J gene TRBJ2-2; perhaps TRBD1 as D (5 bases). Germline lookup yields CDR1 SGHAT and CDR2 FQDESV (reference sequence). V was cut by 5 bases and J by 5 bases, with 18 bases left in between. The CDR3 has 16 amino acids. The CDR3 reads CASSERTDMWTGELFF. The CDR3 DNA is TGTGCCAGCAGCGAGAGGACGGACATGTGGACCGGGGAGCTGTTTTTT.

This chain joins TRBV15 and TRBJ2-7, with a possible D match to TRBD2 (5 bases). The CDR3 covers 15 residues. V lost 0 bases, J lost 1 base, and 10 bases lay in between. Germline CDR1 reads LNHNV; CDR2 reads YYDKDF (reference sequence). The CDR3 reads CATSRESGASYEQYF. The DNA for the CDR3 is TGTGCCACCAGCAGAGAAAGCGGCGCATCCTACGAGCAGTACTTC.

The chain employs TRBV6-1 and TRBJ2-5; 9 bases agree with TRBD2. Germline V lookup: CDR1 MNHNS, CDR2 SASEGT. This CDR3 is built from 14 residues. Unmatched junction bases numbered 17, after V lost 10 bases and J lost 11 bases. The CDR3 bases are TGTGCCAACTCGTTTAGCGGGAGAGGGAATGAGCAGTACTTC. It is translated as CANSFSGRGNEQYF.

Regarding this clonotype: Its ends do not fully match the called genes, so a read error is possible. The chain links TRBV25-1 to TRBJ1-4; perhaps TRBD1 as D (5 bases). The V gene's germline CDR1 is MGHDK and CDR2 SYGVNS. The CDR3 covers 16 residues. For the CDR3, the DNA is TGTGCCAACAGTACCGAAATGACAGCAACTAATGAAAAACTGTTTTTT. Translated, it gives CANSTEMTATNEKLFF.

The V call is TRBV10-3, the J call TRBJ1-4; the D is unclear. CDR1 is ENHRY, CDR2 SYGVKD, per germline. The CDR3 contains 14 residues. V lost 3 bases and J lost 5, with 10 bases in between. The DNA of the CDR3 is TGTGCCATCAGTGACCAGAATAACAATGAAAAACTGTTTTTT. Translation gives CAISDQNNNEKLFF.

The chain carries TRBV4-3 and TRBJ1-6, with 7 nucleotides matching TRBD1. Germline-derived CDR1 and CDR2 are LGHNA and YSLEER. The CDR3 length is 16 residues. Trimming at V came to 3 bases and at J to 4 bases, leaving 6 bases not matched to a gene. CDR3 nucleotide sequence: TGCGCCAGCAGCCAGAGGGACAGCTCGTATAATTCACCCCTCCACTTT. It translates to CASSQRDSSYNSPLHF.

The chain carries TRBV12-3 or TRBV12-4 and TRBJ2-3, with D perhaps matching TRBD1 or TRBD2 (6 bases each). The V end was cut by 5 bases, the J end by 2 bases, with 14 bases between. The CDR3 spans 15 residues. CDR3 sequence: CASSPTGGLTDTQYF. Written as DNA, the CDR3 is TGTGCCAGCAGTCCGACTGGGGGGCTCACAGATACGCAGTATTTT.

This clonotype was observed a few times. The chain is built from TRBV20-1 and TRBJ2-7; 8 bases agree with TRBD1. The V segment lost 6 bases and the J segment 4 bases; nucleotides outside the gene matches: 8. The CDR3 has 13 amino acids. Germline assignment: CDR1 DFQATT and CDR2 SNEGSKA (reference sequence). CDR3 DNA: TGCAGTGCAGCGAGACAGGGGATTTACGAGCAGTACTTC. It yields the protein CSAARQGIYEQYF.

This clonotype was seen only a few times. The chain carries TRBV7-2 and TRBJ1-2, with D hard to call. Trimming cost V 2 bases and J 2 bases, with 6 bases left between them. CDR3 size: 13 residues. Germline V lookup: CDR1 SGHTA, CDR2 FQGNSA. This CDR3 is CASSLRMNYGYTF. CDR3 bases: TGTGCCAGCAGCTTAAGGATGAACTATGGCTACACCTTC. Looking up the rest from reference TRBV7-2 and TRBJ1-2 gives the full variable domain: GAGVSQSPSNKVTEKGKDVELRCDPISGHTALYWYRQSLGQGLEFLIYFQGNSAPDKSGLPSDRFSAERTGGSVSTLTIQRTQQEDSAVYLCASSLRMNYGYTFGSGTRLTVV.

The chain has TRBV13 and TRBJ2-1; 15 bases align to TRBD2. Germline V gives CDR1 PRHDT, CDR2 FYEKMQ (reference sequence). The CDR3 contains 20 residues. J lost 2 bases, V lost 0 bases, and 8 bases had no gene match. The CDR3 here is CASSLGGLAGGTRTYNEQFF. CDR3 DNA sequence: TGTGCCAGCAGCTTAGGCGGACTAGCGGGAGGGACCCGAACCTACAATGAGCAGTTCTTC.

This clonotype occurred a few times. The chain has TRBV20-1 and TRBJ1-2; D might be TRBD1 (5 bases). The germline CDR1 and CDR2 sequences are DFQATT and SNEGSKA (reference sequence). Between the trimmed V and J ends, which lost 4 bases and 7 bases, there was a span of 16 bases. CDR3 length equals 13 residues. In nucleotides, the CDR3 is TGCAGTGCTATCAAGACGGGGGGAACTGGCTACACCTTC. As protein: CSAIKTGGTGYTF.

This sequence joins TRBV7-8 and TRBJ2-3, with D tentatively TRBD1 (6 bases). There are 14 residues in the CDR3. The germline V gene encodes CDR1 SGHVS and CDR2 FQNEAQ. V shed 6 bases and J shed 2 bases, with 12 bases lying between them. CDR3 protein: CASRNRVHTDTQYF. CDR3 in DNA: TGTGCCAGCAGGAACAGGGTCCACACAGATACGCAGTATTTT. The entire variable domain, with the rest obtained from reference TRBV7-8 and TRBJ2-3, is as follows: GAGVSQSPRYKVAKRGQDVALRCDPISGHVSLFWYQQALGQGPEFLTYFQNEAQLDKSGLPSDRFFAERPEGSVSTLKIQRTQQEDSAVYLCASRNRVHTDTQYFGPGTRLTVL.

The chain joins TRBV20-1 to TRBJ2-7, with D possibly TRBD2 on 5 matching bases. CDR3 length: 12 amino acids. Germline CDR1 and CDR2: DFQATT and SNEGSKA (reference sequence). V was clipped by 1 base and J by 2 bases, with 6 bases between them. In nucleotides, the CDR3 is TGCAGTGCTAGAGTACTAGCCTACGAGCAGTACTTC. Translation gives CSARVLAYEQYF.

This clonotype turned up a few times. The chain recombines TRBV15 with TRBJ2-1; possible D gene TRBD2, 6 bases. The CDR3 consists of 14 residues. Germline V gene data show CDR1 as LNHNV and CDR2 as YYDKDF (reference sequence). The V gene lost 6 bases and the J gene lost 5 bases, with 14 bases spanning the gap. This CDR3 reads CATRRRRGDNEQFF. The CDR3 DNA reads as TGTGCCACCAGAAGGCGGCGGGGCGACAATGAGCAGTTCTTC.

This clonotype has just a few counts. The rearrangement uses TRBV4-2 and TRBJ2-7; D is possibly TRBD2 (5 bases). The germline V and J ends were trimmed by 1 base and 0 bases, with 13 bases remaining between them. The CDR3 has 16 residues. Germline V gene lookup returns CDR1 LGHNA and CDR2 YNFKEQ. CDR3 loop: CASSQALASSSYEQYF. The CDR3 nucleotides are TGTGCCAGCAGCCAAGCTCTAGCTTCGAGCTCCTACGAGCAGTACTTC.

The V gene is TRBV2, the J gene TRBJ1-1; TRBD1 might be the D (5 bases). The length of the CDR3 is 15 residues. The V gene lost 1 base and the J gene lost 6 bases, with 15 bases spanning the gap. Per germline, CDR1 SNHLY and CDR2 FYNNEI. The DNA of the CDR3 is TGTGCCAGCAGTGAAGAGCAGGGTAGGGGCGCTGAAGCTTTCTTT. Protein sequence: CASSEEQGRGAEAFF. Complete variable domain (other parts from reference TRBV2 and TRBJ1-1): EPEVTQTPSHQVTQMGQEVILRCVPISNHLYFYWYRQILGQKVEFLVSFYNNEISEKSEIFDDQFSVERPDGSNFTLKIRSTKLEDSAMYFCASSEEQGRGAEAFFGQGTRLTVV.

This clonotype has only a few counts. The genes are TRBV27 and TRBJ2-7; TRBD2 matches at 8 bases. The CDR3 is 15 amino acids. Trimming removed 3 bases from V and 5 bases from J; junction bases left unmatched: 9. CDR1 MNHEY and CDR2 SMNVEV come from the germline V gene (reference sequence). The CDR3 sequence: CASSLERGRVHEQYF. Here the CDR3 DNA reads TGTGCCAGCAGTTTGGAGCGGGGGAGGGTCCACGAGCAGTACTTC.

This clonotype was seen more than once but under ten times. V is TRBV6-1 and J is TRBJ2-7, with 9 positions matching TRBD1. V lost 6 bases to trimming and J lost 5 bases; unmatched junction nucleotides: 11. The CDR3 is made up of 15 amino acids. Germline V lookup: CDR1 MNHNS, CDR2 SASEGT. CDR3 bases: TGTGCCAGCAGCCCAGACAGGGGGTTTGCGAACGAGCAGTACTTC. Translation: CASSPDRGFANEQYF.

This sequence joins TRBV24-1 and TRBJ2-1; 10 nucleotides line up with TRBD2. V lost 4 bases, J lost 7 bases, and 12 bases stayed unmatched. The CDR3 totals 17 residues. Per the germline V gene, CDR1 is KGHDR and CDR2 is SFDVKD. The CDR3 is CATSDASAGGPLNEQFF. CDR3 bases: TGTGCCACCAGTGACGCCTCAGCGGGAGGGCCCCTTAATGAGCAGTTCTTC.

The chain recombines TRBV29-1 with TRBJ2-5; D may be TRBD1 or TRBD2 (6 bases each). V was shortened by 3 bases and J by 11 bases, with 25 bases between the two germline ends. The CDR3 is 15 amino acids. The germline CDR1 and CDR2 sequences are SQVTM and ANQGSEA. The CDR3 sequence: CSVDSGGKGEDEQYF. CDR3 nucleotide sequence: TGCAGCGTTGATTCCGGGGGAAAGGGGGAGGATGAGCAGTACTTC.

The chain has TRBV3-1 and TRBJ2-7, with 7 bases matching TRBD1. This CDR3 is built from 14 residues. Trimming at V came to 3 bases and at J to 2 bases, leaving 4 bases not matched to a gene. Germline CDR1 reads LGHDT; CDR2 reads YNNKEL (reference sequence). This CDR3 reads CASSHSTGAYEQYF. The CDR3 DNA follows: TGTGCCAGCAGCCACAGTACAGGGGCCTACGAGCAGTACTTC.

This sequence joins TRBV27 and TRBJ1-4, with D perhaps matching TRBD1 (5 bases). Germline lookup yields CDR1 MNHEY and CDR2 SMNVEV (reference sequence). This CDR3 contains 14 residues. V dropped 2 bases and J dropped 7 bases, with 11 bases sitting between them. DNA for the CDR3: TGTGCCAGCAGTTTAGGGGCCCTTGGTGAAAAACTGTTTTTT. This sequence encodes CASSLGALGEKLFF.

This clonotype has only a few counts. J is TRBJ1-2 and V is TRBV5-1; weak D call: TRBD1 (6 bases). V lost 7 bases, J lost 6 bases, and 13 bases lay in between. CDR1 is SGHRS and CDR2 is YFSETQ in the germline V gene. The CDR3 consists of 12 residues. CDR3 bases: TGCGCCAGCTCAACAGGGATGGATGGCTACACCTTC. Its protein product is CASSTGMDGYTF.